One and the same sample provided the 5 T cell receptor beta chains below, sequenced in a study of T cells in Graves' hyperthyroidism and ophthalmopathy. The TCR beta CDR3 regions underwent amplification using RNA transcripts as the source. Primed by the HTBI set, a first-round RT-PCR was run on the TCR CDR3. Each CDR3 protein gets one entry after TCRdb re-called the multiplex PCR reads with MiXCR. The sample gives around 490,000 distinct CDR3 sequences, approximately 20% of which show up once; 40% to 50% is in the top ten. Sequenced sample: blood. Receptor source: a man in his forties with Graves' ophthalmopathy.

There are many counts of this clonotype. The chain employs TRBV2 and TRBJ2-1; TRBD2 matches 9 bases. Unmatched junction bases numbered 7, after V lost 7 bases and J lost 9 bases. Per germline, CDR1 SNHLY and CDR2 FYNNEI. The CDR3 runs 13 residues. CDR3 bases: TGTGCCAGCACACTAGCGGGCCAGGGTGAGCAGTTCTTC. Translation gives CASTLAGQGEQFF.

This clonotype was seen a handful of times. The chain couples TRBV5-1 to TRBJ1-1; no clear D gene. In germline, CDR1 is SGHRS, CDR2 YFSETQ. Trimming pared 0 bases from V and 8 bases from J, leaving 14 bases between. CDR3 length equals 14 residues. CDR3 sequence: CASSLDRGFLEAFF. The CDR3, as DNA: TGCGCCAGCAGCTTGGATCGGGGATTTTTGGAAGCTTTCTTT.

This clonotype was counted ten times or more. The chain couples TRBV7-9 to TRBJ2-5, with D maybe TRBD2 (5 bases). Between the trimmed V and J ends, which lost 5 bases and 7 bases, there was a span of 17 bases. Germline V gene sequence: CDR1 SEHNR, CDR2 FQNEAQ (reference sequence). This CDR3 spans 14 amino acids. Here the CDR3 reads CASSPRASPWTQYF. DNA for the CDR3: TGTGCCAGCAGCCCGAGGGCCTCCCCGTGGACCCAGTACTTC.

The V call is TRBV27, the J call TRBJ2-1, with 11 bases identical to TRBD2. The CDR3 runs 15 residues. V lost 9 bases and J lost 5; bases outside the gene matches: 9. CDR1 and CDR2 (germline): MNHEY, SMNVEV (reference sequence). The CDR3 region is CASQRGTSGNNEQFF. Written as DNA, the CDR3 is TGTGCCAGTCAAAGAGGGACTAGCGGCAACAATGAGCAGTTCTTC.

This clonotype has a count of ten or more. This chain uses TRBV20-1 with TRBJ2-5; 14 bases map to TRBD2. Per germline, CDR1 DFQATT and CDR2 SNEGSKA (reference sequence). The junction had 3 bases not matched to a gene; V was cut back by 7 bases and J by 5 bases. This CDR3 has 13 amino acids. Here the CDR3 DNA reads TGCAGTGTGACTAGCGGGAGGGGGGAGACCCAGTACTTC. It translates to CSVTSGRGETQYF.